This T cell receptor beta chain is from a study of OX40 agonist ivuxolimab in advanced cancers. At the level of the study: Intravenous ivuxolimab at 0.01 to 10 mg/kg was given to patients every 2 weeks. Mean age around 64 years, range roughly 20 to 85; nearly 85% male.

Study-wide results and limits: Low normalized T-cell clonal expansion was also seen in some nonresponders.

Germline values: CDR1 SGHKS, CDR2 YYEKEE (reference sequence). Trimming removed 0 bases from V and 4 bases from J, with 12 bases in between. The CDR3 loop spans 15 amino acids. Sequencing used immunoSEQ multiplex PCR; TCRdb keeps in-frame clones, though not all of them. The data show 80,000 or so clones, roughly 91% seen once. Autoimmune disease history or systemic immunosuppression barred patients. Comments on this clone: The antigen is undetermined.

The chain joins TRBV5-5 to TRBJ2-3, with D perhaps matching TRBD1 (5 bases). The sample in question was CD4+ or CD8+ T cells sorted from blood, obtained in a trial of the OX40 agonist ivuxolimab. The sequence derives from an adult with an advanced solid tumor such as melanoma, head and neck, liver or kidney cancer. The CDR3 loop reads CASSLESQGADTQYF. Written as DNA, the CDR3 is TGTGCCAGCAGCTTGGAAAGCCAGGGCGCAGATACGCAGTATTTT. The full variable domain, rest sourced from reference TRBV5-5 and TRBJ2-3, is DAGVTQSPTHLIKTRGQQVTLRCSPISGHKSVSWYQQVLGQGPQFIFQYYEKEERGRGNFPDRFSARQFPNYSSELNVNALLLGDSALYLCASSLESQGADTQYFGPGTRLTVL.